The present entry profiles one TCR beta chain with its context. The antigen is unknown. The table came from immunoSEQ multiplex PCR; TCRdb's copy has only in-frame clones and leaves some out. The sample includes 110,000 to 150,000 clones, around 90% seen only once; the top ten take less than 2%. This CDR3 is 15 amino acids long. Germline values: CDR1 SNHLY, CDR2 FYNNEI. Trimming cost V 7 bases and J 3 bases; bases outside gene matches: 8. The data were obtained in a study of T cell responses to AZD1222 COVID-19 vaccine. Whole-study findings and limits: Regions 160-218 and 743-854 held dominance among vaccine-associated CD4 TCRs, which spanned spike. The reported proportion of spike-specific TCRs targeting unmutated variant regions was nearly half. Spike-specific TCR breadth and depth were elevated following two AZD1222 doses.

The specimen was peripheral blood, collected 28 days after the second AZD1222 dose. V and J are TRBV2 and TRBJ1-4; 7 bases are a match to TRBD1. This TCR was sampled from an adult who received the AZD1222 COVID-19 vaccine. The chain's CDR3 is CASTQGGAANEKLFF. The CDR3 coding sequence is TGTGCCAGCACCCAGGGGGGGGCGGCTAATGAAAAACTGTTTTTT.